This TCR beta chain is drawn from a study of shared clonotypes between healthy human individuals. Study-level findings and limits: Tissues were not sampled, only blood, and their repertoires likely differ. Lower generation probabilities were found for non-shared clonotypes than for those shared by all four donors. The donor pool, a small one, limited the genetic and exposure-history diversity represented.

For this clone: Its specificity is not known. Other nucleotide sequences from this sample produce the same CDR3.

Produced via immunoSEQ multiplex PCR; TCRdb's table is partial and in-frame only. The sample lists 2 million to 2.5 million clones; more than 80% were seen once. The CDR3 is 16 amino acids. V lost 0 bases to trimming and J lost 1 base; unmatched junction nucleotides: 2. The V gene's germline CDR1 is SGDLS and CDR2 YYNGEE. Donors, without exception, were Caucasian adults residing in Nashville, Tennessee. The specimen sequenced was naive CD4+ T cells from PBMCs. Sample subset: CD45RA+ positively selected. The sequence was obtained from a man aged 18 to 35 in good health. Some clones in this sample may be carry-over from other donors' samples. The chain has TRBV9 and TRBJ2-2; 8 nucleotides agree with TRBD2. CDR3 nucleotides: TGTGCCAGCAGCGTAGGGGCGGGAGGGAACACCGGGGAGCTGTTTTTT. This translates into CASSVGAGGNTGELFF.